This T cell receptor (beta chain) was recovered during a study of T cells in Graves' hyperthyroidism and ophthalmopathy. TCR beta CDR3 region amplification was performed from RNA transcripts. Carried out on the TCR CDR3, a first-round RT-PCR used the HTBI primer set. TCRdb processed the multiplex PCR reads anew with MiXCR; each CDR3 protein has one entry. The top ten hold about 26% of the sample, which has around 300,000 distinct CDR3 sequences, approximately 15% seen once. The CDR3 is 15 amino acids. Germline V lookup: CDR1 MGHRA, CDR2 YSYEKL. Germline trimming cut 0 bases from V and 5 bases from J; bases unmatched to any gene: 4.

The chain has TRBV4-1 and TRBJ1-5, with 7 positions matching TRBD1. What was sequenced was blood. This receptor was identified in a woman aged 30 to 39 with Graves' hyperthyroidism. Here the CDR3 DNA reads TGCGCCAGCAGCCAAGAGGTCACAGGGGATCAGCCCCAGCATTTT. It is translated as CASSQEVTGDQPQHF.